This record looks at one T cell receptor beta chain sequence and its context. This sample is part of a study of blood T cell repertoires in COVID-19. Original data processing: Amplification with reference gene primers provided the estimates of nucleated cell counts. Profiled with immunoSEQ multiplex PCR; TCRdb holds only in-frame clones, not every one. The DNA gave D and trimming, while V, J and clone size come from that table. The sample lists 100,000 or so clones; 70% to 90% were seen once. Source material: peripheral blood. The TCR originated in a human donor in a cohort sampled during active COVID-19.

For the CDR3, the DNA is TGTGCCAGCAGCCTCGCGGGGGGGCCACGCACAGATACGCAGTATTTT. The encoded protein is CASSLAGGPRTDTQYF. The chain recombines TRBV3-1 (or the pseudogene TRBV3-2) with TRBJ2-3; TRBD2 matches 9 bases. The CDR3 is 16 residues long. CDR1 is LGHDT, CDR2 YNNKEL, per germline (reference sequence). V was clipped by 4 bases and J by 1 base; unmatched bases: 6.